This T cell receptor (beta chain) was captured by sequencing in a study of T cell responses to AZD1222 COVID-19 vaccine. Study observations and caveats: The reported proportion of spike-specific TCRs targeting unmutated variant regions was nearly half. Donors were chiefly white British, with a greater number of females, and clonal diversity was perhaps underestimated.

The V gene's germline CDR1 is SNHLY and CDR2 FYNNEI. The CDR3 is 15 amino acids. V shed 6 bases and J shed 2 bases, with 14 bases lying between them. Concerning this clone: The antigen is unknown.

TCRdb's table, derived via immunoSEQ multiplex PCR, lists solely in-frame clones and lacks some. The sample has about 120,000 clones; under 95% are singletons. Sequencing used peripheral blood, obtained 28 days after the second AZD1222 dose. The origin of this receptor is an adult who received the AZD1222 COVID-19 vaccine. This chain connects TRBV2 to TRBJ1-3; D remains unclear. DNA for the CDR3: TGTGCCAGCAGGACGGATGGGCCTCCTGGAAACACCATATATTTT. It yields the protein CASRTDGPPGNTIYF.